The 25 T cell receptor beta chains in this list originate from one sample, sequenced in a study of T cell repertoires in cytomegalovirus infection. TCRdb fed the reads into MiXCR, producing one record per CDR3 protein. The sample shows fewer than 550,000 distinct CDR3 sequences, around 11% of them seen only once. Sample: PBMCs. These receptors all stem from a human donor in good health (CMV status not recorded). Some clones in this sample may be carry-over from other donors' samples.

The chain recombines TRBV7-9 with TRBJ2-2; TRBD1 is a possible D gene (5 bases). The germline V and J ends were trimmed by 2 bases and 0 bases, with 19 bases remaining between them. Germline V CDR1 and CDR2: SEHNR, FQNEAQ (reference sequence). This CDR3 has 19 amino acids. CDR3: CASSLPRTPKTPNTGELFF. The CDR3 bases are TGTGCCAGCAGCTTACCTAGGACACCTAAGACTCCGAACACCGGGGAGCTGTTTTTT.

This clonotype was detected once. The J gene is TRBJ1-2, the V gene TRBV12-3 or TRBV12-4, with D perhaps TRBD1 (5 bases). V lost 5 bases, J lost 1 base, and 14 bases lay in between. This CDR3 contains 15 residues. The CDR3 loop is CASSGPRDRNYGYTF. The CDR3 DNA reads TGTGCCAGCAGTGGGCCCAGGGATCGTAACTATGGCTACACCTTC.

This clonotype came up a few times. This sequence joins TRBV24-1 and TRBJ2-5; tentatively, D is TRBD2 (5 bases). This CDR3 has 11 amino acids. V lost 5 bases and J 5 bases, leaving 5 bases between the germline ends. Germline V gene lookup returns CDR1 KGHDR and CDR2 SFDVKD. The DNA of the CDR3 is TGTGCCACCAGTGCGGGGGAGACCCAGTACTTC. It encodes CATSAGETQYF.

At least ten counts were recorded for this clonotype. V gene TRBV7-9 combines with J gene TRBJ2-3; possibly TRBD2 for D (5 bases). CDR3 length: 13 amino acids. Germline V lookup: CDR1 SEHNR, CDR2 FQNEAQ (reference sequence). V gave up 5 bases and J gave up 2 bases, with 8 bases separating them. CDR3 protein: CASSPGITDTQYF. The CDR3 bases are TGTGCCAGCAGCCCGGGAATCACAGATACGCAGTATTTT.

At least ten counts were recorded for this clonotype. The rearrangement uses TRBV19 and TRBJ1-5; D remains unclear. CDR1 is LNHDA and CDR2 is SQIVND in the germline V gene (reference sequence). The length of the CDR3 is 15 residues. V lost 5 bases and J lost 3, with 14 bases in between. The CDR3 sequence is CASSPRPEYNQPQHF. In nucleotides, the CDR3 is TGTGCCAGTAGTCCCCGACCTGAGTACAATCAGCCCCAGCATTTT.

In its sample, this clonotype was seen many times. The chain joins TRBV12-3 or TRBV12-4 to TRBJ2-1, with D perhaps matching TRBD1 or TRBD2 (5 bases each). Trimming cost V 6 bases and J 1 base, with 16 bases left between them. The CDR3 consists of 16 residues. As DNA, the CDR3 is TGTGCCAGCAGGCCCGCAGGCGAGGGGTCCTACAATGAGCAGTTCTTC. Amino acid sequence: CASRPAGEGSYNEQFF.

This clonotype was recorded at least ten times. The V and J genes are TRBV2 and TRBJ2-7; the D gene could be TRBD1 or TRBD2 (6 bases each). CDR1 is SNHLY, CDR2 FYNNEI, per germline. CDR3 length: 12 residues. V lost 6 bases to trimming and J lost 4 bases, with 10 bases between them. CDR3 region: CASRQGGYEQYF. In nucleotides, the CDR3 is TGTGCCAGCAGACAGGGAGGTTACGAGCAGTACTTC.

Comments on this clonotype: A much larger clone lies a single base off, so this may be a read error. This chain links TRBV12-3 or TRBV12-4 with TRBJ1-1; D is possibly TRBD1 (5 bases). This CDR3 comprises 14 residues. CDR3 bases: TGTGCCAGCAGGCAGGAGGTGTTGGACACTGGAGCTTTCTTT. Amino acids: CASRQEVLDTGAFF.

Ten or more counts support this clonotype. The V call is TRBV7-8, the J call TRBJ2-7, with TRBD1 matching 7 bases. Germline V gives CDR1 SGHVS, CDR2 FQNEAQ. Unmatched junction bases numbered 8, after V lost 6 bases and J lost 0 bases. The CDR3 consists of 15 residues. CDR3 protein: CASRHGTDSSYEQYF. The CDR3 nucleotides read TGTGCCAGCAGGCATGGGACAGACAGCTCCTACGAGCAGTACTTC.

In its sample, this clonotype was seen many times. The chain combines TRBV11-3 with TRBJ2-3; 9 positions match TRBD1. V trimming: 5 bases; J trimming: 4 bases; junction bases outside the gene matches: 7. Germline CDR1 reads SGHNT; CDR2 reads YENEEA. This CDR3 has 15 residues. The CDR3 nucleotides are TGTGCCAGCAGCCTTCCGGGACAGGGCGCAGATACGCAGTATTTT. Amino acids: CASSLPGQGADTQYF.

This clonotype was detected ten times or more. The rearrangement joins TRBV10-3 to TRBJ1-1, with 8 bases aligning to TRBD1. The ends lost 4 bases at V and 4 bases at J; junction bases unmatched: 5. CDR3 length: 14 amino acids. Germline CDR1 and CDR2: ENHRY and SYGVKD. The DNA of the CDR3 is TGTGCCATCAGTGGGACAGGGAGCGGCACTGAAGCTTTCTTT. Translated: CAISGTGSGTEAFF.

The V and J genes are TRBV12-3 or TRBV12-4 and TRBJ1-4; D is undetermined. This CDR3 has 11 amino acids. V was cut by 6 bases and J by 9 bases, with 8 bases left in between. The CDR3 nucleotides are TGTGCCAGCAGGGAGACGCAAAAACTGTTTTTT. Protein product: CASRETQKLFF.

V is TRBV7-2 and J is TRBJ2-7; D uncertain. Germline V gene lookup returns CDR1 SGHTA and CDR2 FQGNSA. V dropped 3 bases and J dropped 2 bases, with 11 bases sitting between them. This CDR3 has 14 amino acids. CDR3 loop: CASSLGNPTYEQYF. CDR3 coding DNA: TGTGCCAGCAGCTTGGGAAACCCGACCTACGAGCAGTACTTC.

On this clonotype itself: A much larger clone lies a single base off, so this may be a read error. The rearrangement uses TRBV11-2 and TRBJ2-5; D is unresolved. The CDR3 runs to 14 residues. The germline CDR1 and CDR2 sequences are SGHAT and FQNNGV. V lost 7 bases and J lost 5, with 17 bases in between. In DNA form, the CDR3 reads TGTGCCAGCACCCCGCCGTATGGTACGGAGACCCAGTACTTC. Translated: CASTPPYGTETQYF.

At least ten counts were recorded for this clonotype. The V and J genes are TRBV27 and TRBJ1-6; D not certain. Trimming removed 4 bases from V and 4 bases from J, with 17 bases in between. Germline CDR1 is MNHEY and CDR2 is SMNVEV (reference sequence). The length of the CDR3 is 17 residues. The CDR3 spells CASSSLSPDGYNSPLHF. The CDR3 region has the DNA TGTGCCAGCAGTTCCTTAAGTCCGGACGGATATAATTCACCCCTCCACTTT.

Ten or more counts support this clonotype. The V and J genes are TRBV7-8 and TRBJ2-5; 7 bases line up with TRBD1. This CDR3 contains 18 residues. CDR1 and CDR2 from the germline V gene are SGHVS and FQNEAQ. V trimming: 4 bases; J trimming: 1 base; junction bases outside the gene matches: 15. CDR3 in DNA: TGTGCCAGCAGCTCATTCCCCCCGACAGGGTTAGCCCAAGAGACCCAGTACTTC. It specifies CASSSFPPTGLAQETQYF.

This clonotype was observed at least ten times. CDR3 residues: CASTGTSGSRRDNEQFF. The DNA of the CDR3 is TGTGCCAGCACCGGGACTAGCGGGAGTCGGAGGGACAATGAGCAGTTCTTC. The chain carries TRBV7-6 and TRBJ2-1; 14 bases fit TRBD2. Trimming removed 7 bases from V and 5 bases from J; junction bases left unmatched: 10. Germline V gives CDR1 SGHVS, CDR2 FNYEAQ. The CDR3 sequence is 17 residues long.

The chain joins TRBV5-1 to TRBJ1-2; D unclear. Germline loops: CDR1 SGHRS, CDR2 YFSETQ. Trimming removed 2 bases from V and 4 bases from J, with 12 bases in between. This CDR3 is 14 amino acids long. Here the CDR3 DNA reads TGCGCCAGCAGCTTAGGCGAGGCGGGCTATGGCTACACCTTC. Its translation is CASSLGEAGYGYTF.

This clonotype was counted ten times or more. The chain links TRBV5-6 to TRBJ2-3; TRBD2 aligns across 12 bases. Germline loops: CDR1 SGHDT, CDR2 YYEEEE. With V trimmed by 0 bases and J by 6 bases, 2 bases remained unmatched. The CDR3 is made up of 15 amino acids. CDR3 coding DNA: TGTGCCAGCAGCTTGGCAACTAGCGGGAGGGATACGCAGTATTTT. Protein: CASSLATSGRDTQYF.

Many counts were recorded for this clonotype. CDR3 amino acids: CASSRGTTAAFF. For the CDR3, the DNA is TGTGCCAGCAGCCGCGGGACAACTGCGGCTTTCTTT. The chain recombines TRBV14 with TRBJ1-1; possible D gene TRBD1, 6 bases. The CDR3 spans 12 residues. Germline V gene data show CDR1 as SGHDN and CDR2 as FVKESK. Trimming left V 4 bases short and J 11 bases short, with 14 bases between. The complete variable domain, with remaining parts taken from reference TRBV14 and TRBJ1-1, reads EAGVTQFPSHSVIEKGQTVTLRCDPISGHDNLYWYRRVMGKEIKFLLHFVKESKQDESGMPNNRFLAERTGGTYSTLKVQPAELEDSGVYFCASSRGTTAAFFGQGTRLTVV.

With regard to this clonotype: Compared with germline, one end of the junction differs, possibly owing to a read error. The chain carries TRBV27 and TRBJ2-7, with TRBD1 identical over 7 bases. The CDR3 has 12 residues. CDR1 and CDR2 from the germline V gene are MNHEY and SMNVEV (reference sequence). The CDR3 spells CASSFRGQTPNF. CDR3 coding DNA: TGTGCCAGCAGTTTCCGGGGACAGACCCCCAACTTC.

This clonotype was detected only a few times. CDR3 residues: CASSAQNYQGFEGYTF. The CDR3 coding sequence is TGTGCCAGCAGCGCACAAAATTATCAGGGTTTTGAAGGCTACACCTTC. The chain has TRBV7-4 and TRBJ1-2, with D possibly TRBD1 on 5 matching bases. The CDR3 contains 16 residues. Per the germline V gene, CDR1 is SGHVT and CDR2 is SQSDAQ. Trimming pared 5 bases from V and 8 bases from J, leaving 24 bases between.

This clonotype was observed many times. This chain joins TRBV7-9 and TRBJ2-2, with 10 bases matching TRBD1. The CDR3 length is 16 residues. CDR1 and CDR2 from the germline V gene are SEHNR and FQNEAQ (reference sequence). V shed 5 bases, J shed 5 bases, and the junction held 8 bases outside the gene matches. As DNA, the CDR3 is TGTGCCAGCAGCCGCCTCCGGGACAGGGGAACCGGGGAGCTGTTTTTT. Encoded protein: CASSRLRDRGTGELFF.

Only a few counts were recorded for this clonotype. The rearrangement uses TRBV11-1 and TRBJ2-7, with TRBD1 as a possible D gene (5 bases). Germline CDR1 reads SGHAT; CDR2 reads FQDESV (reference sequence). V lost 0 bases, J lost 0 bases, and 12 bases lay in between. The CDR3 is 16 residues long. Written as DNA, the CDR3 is TGTGCCAGCAGCTTAGCTTGGGGCCTGAACTCCTACGAGCAGTACTTC. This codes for CASSLAWGLNSYEQYF.

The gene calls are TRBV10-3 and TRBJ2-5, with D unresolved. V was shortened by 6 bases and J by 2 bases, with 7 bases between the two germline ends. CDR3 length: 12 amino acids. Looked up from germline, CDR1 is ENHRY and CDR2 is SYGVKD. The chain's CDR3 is CAISYEQETQYF. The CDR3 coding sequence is TGTGCCATCAGCTACGAACAAGAGACCCAGTACTTC.